This TCR beta chain derives from a study of CD8+CD57+ T cells in acquired aplastic anemia. On the study more broadly: The DNA of sorted CD4+ and CD8+ cells averaged approximately 3.4 ug.

The study profiled TCR beta VDJ and CDR3 using genomic DNA as template. TCRdb ran MiXCR on the reads and lists one entry per CDR3 protein. The sample lists about 180,000 distinct CDR3 sequences; around 48% were seen once. Before being chosen for sequencing, patients had shown CD8+CD57+ cell expansion by flow cytometry. Acquired aplastic anemia of severe grade affected all patients. The blood sampling took place in patients who had so far received no therapy. This clonotype was detected ten times or more. Its target is unknown. General study points: Roughly 30 CD8+ CDR3 sequences occurred in both the patients and the controls.

Input material: sorted CD4+, CD8+, or CD8+CD57+ T cells (not recorded which) from PBMCs. The origin of this receptor is a human donor with aplastic anemia.

Written as DNA, the CDR3 is TGTGCCAGCAGCCAAGAGGTCGGGGAGCTGTTTTTT. This gives the protein CASSQEVGELFF. The chain employs TRBV3-1 and TRBJ2-2, with unresolved D. The germline V and J ends were trimmed by 0 bases and 7 bases, with 3 bases remaining between them. The germline gives CDR1 LGHDT, CDR2 YNNKEL (reference sequence). The CDR3 contains 12 residues.